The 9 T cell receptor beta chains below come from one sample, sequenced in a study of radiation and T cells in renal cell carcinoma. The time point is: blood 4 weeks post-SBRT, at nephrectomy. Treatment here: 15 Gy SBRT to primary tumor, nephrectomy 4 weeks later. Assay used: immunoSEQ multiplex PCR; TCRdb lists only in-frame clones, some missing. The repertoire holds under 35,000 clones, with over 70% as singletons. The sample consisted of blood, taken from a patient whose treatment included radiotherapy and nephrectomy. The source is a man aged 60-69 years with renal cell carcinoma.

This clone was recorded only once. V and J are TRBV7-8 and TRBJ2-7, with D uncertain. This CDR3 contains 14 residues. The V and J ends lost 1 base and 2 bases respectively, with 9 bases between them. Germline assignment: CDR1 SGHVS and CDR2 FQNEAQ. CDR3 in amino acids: CASSLEAATYEQYF. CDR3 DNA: TGTGCCAGCAGCTTAGAGGCAGCTACCTACGAGCAGTACTTC.

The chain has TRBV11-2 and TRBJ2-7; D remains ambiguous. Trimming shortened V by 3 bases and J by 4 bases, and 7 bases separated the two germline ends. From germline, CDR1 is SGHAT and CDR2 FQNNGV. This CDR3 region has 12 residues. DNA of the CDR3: TGTGCCAGCAGCTTTGTAGATTACGAGCAGTACTTC. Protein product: CASSFVDYEQYF.

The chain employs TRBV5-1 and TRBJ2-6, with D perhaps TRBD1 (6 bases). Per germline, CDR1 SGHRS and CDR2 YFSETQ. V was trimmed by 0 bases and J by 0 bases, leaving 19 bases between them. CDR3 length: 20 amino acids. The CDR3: CASSLGETGTLNSGANVLTF. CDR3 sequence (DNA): TGCGCCAGCAGCTTGGGGGAGACCGGGACACTAAACTCTGGGGCCAACGTCCTGACTTTC. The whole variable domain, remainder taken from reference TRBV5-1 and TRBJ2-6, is KAGVTQTPRYLIKTRGQQVTLSCSPISGHRSVSWYQQTPGQGLQFLFEYFSETQRNKGNFPGRFSGRQFSNSRSEMNVSTLELGDSALYLCASSLGETGTLNSGANVLTFGAGSRLTVL.

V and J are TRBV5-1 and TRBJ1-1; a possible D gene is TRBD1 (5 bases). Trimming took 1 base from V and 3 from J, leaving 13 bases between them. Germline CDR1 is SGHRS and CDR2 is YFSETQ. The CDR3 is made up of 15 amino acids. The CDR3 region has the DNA TGCGCCAGCAGCTTGTTGGGCAGGGTGGACACTGAAGCTTTCTTT. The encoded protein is CASSLLGRVDTEAFF.

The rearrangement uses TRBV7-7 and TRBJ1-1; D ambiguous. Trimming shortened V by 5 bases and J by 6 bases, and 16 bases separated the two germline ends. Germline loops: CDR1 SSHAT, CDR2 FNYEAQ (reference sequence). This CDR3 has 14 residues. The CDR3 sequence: CASSPSREHPEAFF. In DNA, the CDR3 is TGTGCCAGCAGCCCCTCACGAGAGCACCCTGAAGCTTTCTTT.

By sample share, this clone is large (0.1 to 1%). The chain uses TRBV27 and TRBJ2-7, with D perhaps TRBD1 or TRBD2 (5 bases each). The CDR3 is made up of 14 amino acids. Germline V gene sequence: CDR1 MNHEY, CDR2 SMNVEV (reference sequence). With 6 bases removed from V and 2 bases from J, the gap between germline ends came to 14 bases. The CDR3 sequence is CASSPGAGTYEQYF. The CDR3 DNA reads TGTGCCAGCAGCCCCGGGGCCGGAACCTACGAGCAGTACTTC.

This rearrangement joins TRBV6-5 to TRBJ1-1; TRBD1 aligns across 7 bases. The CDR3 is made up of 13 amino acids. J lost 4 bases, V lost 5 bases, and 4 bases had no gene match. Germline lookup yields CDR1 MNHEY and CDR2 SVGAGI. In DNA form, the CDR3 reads TGTGCCAGCAGTGCCAGGGGGGGCACTGAAGCTTTCTTT. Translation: CASSARGGTEAFF.

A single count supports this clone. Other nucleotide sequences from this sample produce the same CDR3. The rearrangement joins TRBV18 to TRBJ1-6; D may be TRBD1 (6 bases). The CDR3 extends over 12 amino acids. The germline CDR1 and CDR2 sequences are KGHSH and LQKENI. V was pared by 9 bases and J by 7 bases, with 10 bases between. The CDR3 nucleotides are TGTGCCAGTAAAACAGGGAATTCACCCCTCCACTTT. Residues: CASKTGNSPLHF. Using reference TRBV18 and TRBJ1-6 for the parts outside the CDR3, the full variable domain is NAGVMQNPRHLVRRRGQEARLRCSPMKGHSHVYWYRQLPEEGLKFMVYLQKENIIDESGMPKERFSAEFPKEGPSILRIQQVVRGDSAAYFCASKTGNSPLHFGNGTRLTVT.

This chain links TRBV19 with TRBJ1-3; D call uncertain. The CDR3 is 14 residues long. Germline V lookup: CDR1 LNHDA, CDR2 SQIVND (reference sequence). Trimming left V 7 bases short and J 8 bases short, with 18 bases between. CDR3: CASKKLGLEDTIYF. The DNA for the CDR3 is TGTGCCAGTAAAAAACTGGGTCTTGAGGACACCATATATTTT. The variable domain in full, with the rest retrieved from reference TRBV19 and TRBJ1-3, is DGGITQSPKYLFRKEGQNVTLSCEQNLNHDAMYWYRQDPGQGLRLIYYSQIVNDFQKGDIAEGYSVSREKKESFPLTVTSAQKNPTAFYLCASKKLGLEDTIYFGEGSWLTVV.